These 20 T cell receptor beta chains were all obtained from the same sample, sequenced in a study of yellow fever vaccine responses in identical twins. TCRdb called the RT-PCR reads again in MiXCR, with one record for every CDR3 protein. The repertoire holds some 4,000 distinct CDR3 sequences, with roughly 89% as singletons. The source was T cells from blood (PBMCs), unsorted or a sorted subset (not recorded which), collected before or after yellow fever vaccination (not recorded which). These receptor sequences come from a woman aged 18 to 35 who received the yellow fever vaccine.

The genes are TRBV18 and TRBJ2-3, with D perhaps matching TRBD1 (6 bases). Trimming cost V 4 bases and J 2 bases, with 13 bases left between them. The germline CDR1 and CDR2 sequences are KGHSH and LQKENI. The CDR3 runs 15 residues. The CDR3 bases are TGTGCCAGCTCACAAGGACAGACATACACAGATACGCAGTATTTT. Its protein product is CASSQGQTYTDTQYF.

The CDR3 nucleotides are TGTGCCAGCAGAGGGGACAGGGGGTCCTACAATGAGCAGTTCTTC. Protein: CASRGDRGSYNEQFF. The V gene is TRBV13, the J gene TRBJ2-1; TRBD1 matches 11 bases. CDR3 length: 15 amino acids. The V gene's germline CDR1 is PRHDT and CDR2 FYEKMQ (reference sequence). V was pared by 6 bases and J by 1 base, with 2 bases of the junction left unmatched.

CDR3 coding DNA: TGCAGCGTTGAGACAGGCACAGATACGCAGTATTTT. It is translated as CSVETGTDTQYF. The gene calls are TRBV29-1 and TRBJ2-3; D may be TRBD1 (5 bases). V lost 3 bases and J lost 1, with 5 bases in between. The CDR3 length is 12 residues. The V gene's germline CDR1 is SQVTM and CDR2 ANQGSEA.

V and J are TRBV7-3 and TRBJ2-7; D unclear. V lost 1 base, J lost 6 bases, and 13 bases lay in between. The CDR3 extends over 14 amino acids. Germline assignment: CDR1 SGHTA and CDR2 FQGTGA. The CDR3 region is CASSLRQAPSEQYF. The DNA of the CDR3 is TGTGCCAGCAGCTTAAGGCAGGCCCCGAGCGAGCAGTACTTC. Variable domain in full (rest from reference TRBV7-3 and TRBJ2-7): GAGVSQTPSNKVTEKGKYVELRCDPISGHTALYWYRQSLGQGPEFLIYFQGTGAADDSGLPNDRFFAVRPEGSVSTLKIQRTERGDSAVYLCASSLRQAPSEQYFGPGTRLTVT.

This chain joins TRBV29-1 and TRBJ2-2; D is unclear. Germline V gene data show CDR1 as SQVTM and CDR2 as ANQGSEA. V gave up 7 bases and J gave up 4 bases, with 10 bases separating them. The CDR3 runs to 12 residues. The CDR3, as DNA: TGCAGCGGGTCGTTAGTCACCGGGGAGCTGTTTTTT. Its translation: CSGSLVTGELFF.

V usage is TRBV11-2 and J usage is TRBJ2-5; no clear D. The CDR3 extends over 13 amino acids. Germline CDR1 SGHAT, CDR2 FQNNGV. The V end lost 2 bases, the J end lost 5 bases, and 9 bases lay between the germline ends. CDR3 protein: CASSLTFGETQYF. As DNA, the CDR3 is TGTGCCAGCAGCTTAACTTTCGGCGAGACCCAGTACTTC.

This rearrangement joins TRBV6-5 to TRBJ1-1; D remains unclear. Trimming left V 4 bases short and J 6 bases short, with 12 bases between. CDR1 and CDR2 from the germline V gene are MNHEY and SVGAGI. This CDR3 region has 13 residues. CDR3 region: CASSSLGGSEAFF. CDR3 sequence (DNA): TGTGCCAGCAGTTCCCTCGGTGGGTCTGAAGCTTTCTTT.

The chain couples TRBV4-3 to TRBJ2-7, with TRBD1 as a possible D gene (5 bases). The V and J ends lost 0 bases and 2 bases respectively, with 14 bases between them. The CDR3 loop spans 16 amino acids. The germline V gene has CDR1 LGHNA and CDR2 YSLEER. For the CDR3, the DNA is TGCGCCAGCAGCCAAGATCCCGACAGCTTCACCTACGAGCAGTACTTC. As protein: CASSQDPDSFTYEQYF.

CDR3 sequence: CASSLAGGAETQYF. CDR3 coding DNA: TGTGCCAGCAGCTTGGCGGGGGGCGCCGAGACCCAGTACTTC. This chain uses TRBV5-5 with TRBJ2-5, with a tentative D call TRBD2 (7 bases). The CDR3 runs 14 residues. The germline gives CDR1 SGHKS, CDR2 YYEKEE (reference sequence). V lost 0 bases and J lost 5, with 11 bases in between.

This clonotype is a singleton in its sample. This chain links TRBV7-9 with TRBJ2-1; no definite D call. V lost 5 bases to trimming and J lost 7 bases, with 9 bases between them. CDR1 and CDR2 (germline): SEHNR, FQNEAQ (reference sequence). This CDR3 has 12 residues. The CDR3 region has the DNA TGTGCCAGCAGCCCATCTGAAAATGAGCAGTTCTTC. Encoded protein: CASSPSENEQFF.

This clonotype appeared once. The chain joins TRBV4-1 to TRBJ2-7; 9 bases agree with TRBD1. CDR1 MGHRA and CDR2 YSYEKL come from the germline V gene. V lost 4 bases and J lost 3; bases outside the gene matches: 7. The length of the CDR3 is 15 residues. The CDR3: CASSPEDRGIYEQYF. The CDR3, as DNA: TGCGCCAGCAGCCCGGAAGACAGGGGGATCTACGAGCAGTACTTC.

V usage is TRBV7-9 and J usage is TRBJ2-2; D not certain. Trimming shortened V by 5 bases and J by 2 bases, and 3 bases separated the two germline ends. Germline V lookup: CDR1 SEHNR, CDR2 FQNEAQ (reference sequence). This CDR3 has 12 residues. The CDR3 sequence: CASSLNTGELFF. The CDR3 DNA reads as TGTGCCAGCAGCCTCAACACCGGGGAGCTGTTTTTT.

CDR3 in amino acids: CASSNGGPYEQYF. The CDR3 DNA reads as TGTGCCAGCAGCAATGGGGGTCCCTACGAGCAGTACTTC. The V call is TRBV5-6, the J call TRBJ2-7; D might be TRBD1 or TRBD2, each matching 5 bases. The germline V gene has CDR1 SGHDT and CDR2 YYEEEE. V gave up 4 bases and J gave up 2 bases, with 10 bases separating them. The CDR3 runs 13 residues.

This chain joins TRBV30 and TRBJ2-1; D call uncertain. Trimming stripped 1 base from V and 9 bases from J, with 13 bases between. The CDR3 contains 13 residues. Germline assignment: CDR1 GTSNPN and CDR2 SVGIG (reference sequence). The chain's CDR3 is CAWSDFGRGEQFF. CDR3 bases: TGTGCCTGGAGTGATTTTGGGCGAGGTGAGCAGTTCTTC.

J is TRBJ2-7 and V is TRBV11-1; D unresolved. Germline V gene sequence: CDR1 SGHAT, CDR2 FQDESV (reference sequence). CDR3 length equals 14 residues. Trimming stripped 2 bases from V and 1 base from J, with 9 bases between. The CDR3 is CASSLSERSYEQYF. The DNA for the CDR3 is TGTGCCAGCAGCTTATCCGAGCGTTCCTACGAGCAGTACTTC. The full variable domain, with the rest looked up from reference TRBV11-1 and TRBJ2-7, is EAEVAQSPRYKITEKSQAVAFWCDPISGHATLYWYRQILGQGPELLVQFQDESVVDDSQLPKDRFSAERLKGVDSTLKIQPAELGDSAMYLCASSLSERSYEQYFGPGTRLTVT.

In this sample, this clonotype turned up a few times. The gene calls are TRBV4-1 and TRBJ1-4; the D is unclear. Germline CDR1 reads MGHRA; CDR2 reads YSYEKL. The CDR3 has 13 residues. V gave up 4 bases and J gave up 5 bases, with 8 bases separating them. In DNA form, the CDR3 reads TGCGCCAGCAGCCCCTTTTCGAATGAAAAACTGTTTTTT. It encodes CASSPFSNEKLFF.

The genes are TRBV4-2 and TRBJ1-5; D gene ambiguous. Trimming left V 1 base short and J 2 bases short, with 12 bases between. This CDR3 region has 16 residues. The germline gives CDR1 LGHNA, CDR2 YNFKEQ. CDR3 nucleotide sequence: TGTGCCAGCAGCCAAGTTGGTCGTAGCGGCAATCAGCCCCAGCATTTT. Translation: CASSQVGRSGNQPQHF.

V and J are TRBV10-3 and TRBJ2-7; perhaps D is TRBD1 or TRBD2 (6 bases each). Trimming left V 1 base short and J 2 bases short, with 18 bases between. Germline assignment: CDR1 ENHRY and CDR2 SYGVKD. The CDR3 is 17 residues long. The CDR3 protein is CAISEYGAGQTTYEQYF. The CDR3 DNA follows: TGTGCCATCAGTGAGTACGGGGCGGGACAAACAACCTACGAGCAGTACTTC.

The CDR3 DNA reads TGCAGTGCCACTGACAGGGGCCAAGAGACCCAGTACTTC. Protein product: CSATDRGQETQYF. The J gene is TRBJ2-5, the V gene TRBV20-1; 8 bases are a match to TRBD1. Trimming at V came to 6 bases and at J to 1 base, leaving 4 bases not matched to a gene. The CDR3 runs to 13 residues. Germline V lookup: CDR1 DFQATT, CDR2 SNEGSKA (reference sequence).

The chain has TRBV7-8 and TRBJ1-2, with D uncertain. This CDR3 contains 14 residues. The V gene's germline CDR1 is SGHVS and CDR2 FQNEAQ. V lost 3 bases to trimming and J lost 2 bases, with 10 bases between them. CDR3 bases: TGTGCCAGCAGCTTCGGAGACGGGAACTATGGCTACACCTTC. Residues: CASSFGDGNYGYTF.